These T cell receptor beta chains were read from a single sample in a study of T cells after somatic rescue of genetic block. Sequencing was performed with immunoSEQ multiplex PCR; in TCRdb, only in-frame clones are kept and a portion is missing. The sample holds under 150,000 clones, about 89% seen once. Source material: peripheral blood mononuclear cells (PBMCs). Every receptor here comes from a woman aged 18-29 years. Each CDR3 is given with its conserved first and last residue. Fields, in order: D gene, clone size, V gene, J gene, CDR3 DNA, CDR3 protein. A D gene is named only where the DNA matches it firmly. Rows give clone size only sometimes, using once, few, many, or a class for an expanded clone.

d_call: .; clone_size: .; v_call: TRBV6-5; j_call: TRBJ1-2; cdr3_nt: TGTGCCAGCAGTTTCTGGCCGGGCGGGGGCTACACCTTC; cdr3_aa: CASSFWPGGGYTF
d_call: TRBD1; clone_size: .; v_call: TRBV27; j_call: TRBJ2-1; cdr3_nt: TGTGCCAGCAGTGCCGGACAGGTAGCCTACAATGAGCAGTTCTTC; cdr3_aa: CASSAGQVAYNEQFF
d_call: .; clone_size: .; v_call: TRBV28; j_call: TRBJ2-7; cdr3_nt: TGTGCCAGCAGTCTCCCGGGAGCTCTGGGGTACGAGCAGTACTTC; cdr3_aa: CASSLPGALGYEQYF
d_call: TRBD1; clone_size: .; v_call: TRBV10-2; j_call: TRBJ1-6; cdr3_nt: TGCGCCAGCAGTGCTGAGGGGGCGAATTCACCCCTCCACTTT; cdr3_aa: CASSAEGANSPLHF
d_call: .; clone_size: .; v_call: TRBV11-3; j_call: TRBJ2-2; cdr3_nt: TGTGCCAGCAGTCAGGCGGTAAACACCGGGGAGCTGTTTTTT; cdr3_aa: CASSQAVNTGELFF
d_call: .; clone_size: .; v_call: TRBV19; j_call: TRBJ1-1; cdr3_nt: TGTGCCAGTAGTTCCCCGTTTAGGGGCAGTTGGAACACTGAAGCTTTCTTT; cdr3_aa: CASSSPFRGSWNTEAFF
d_call: TRBD1; clone_size: .; v_call: TRBV11-2; j_call: TRBJ2-7; cdr3_nt: TGTGCCAGCAGCTCCCCGAGACAGGGGTCCTACGAGCAGTACTTC; cdr3_aa: CASSSPRQGSYEQYF
d_call: TRBD2; clone_size: .; v_call: TRBV4-2; j_call: TRBJ2-2; cdr3_nt: TGTGCCAGCAGCCAAGGACTAGCGGGGGGCGCGAACACCGGGGAGCTGTTTTTT; cdr3_aa: CASSQGLAGGANTGELFF
d_call: TRBD2; clone_size: .; v_call: TRBV10-2; j_call: TRBJ2-5; cdr3_nt: TGCGCCAGCGCCGAGGGACGGGGGGTCCAAGAGACCCAGTACTTC; cdr3_aa: CASAEGRGVQETQYF
d_call: .; clone_size: .; v_call: TRBV9; j_call: TRBJ1-6; cdr3_nt: TGTGCCAGCAGCGTCGGGGGAGTAGCATATAATTCACCCCTCCACTTT; cdr3_aa: CASSVGGVAYNSPLHF
d_call: .; clone_size: .; v_call: TRBV4-2; j_call: TRBJ2-1; cdr3_nt: TGTGCCAGCAGCCAAGGAATTCAAGGCTATGAGCAGTTCTTC; cdr3_aa: CASSQGIQGYEQFF
d_call: .; clone_size: few; v_call: TRBV30; j_call: TRBJ1-1; cdr3_nt: TGTGCCTGGAGTGGAGACAAGCCCACTGAAGCTTTCTTT; cdr3_aa: CAWSGDKPTEAFF
d_call: TRBD1; clone_size: .; v_call: TRBV2; j_call: TRBJ2-7; cdr3_nt: TGTGCCAGCAGTGACCGATTGGGACAGGGGTACGAGCAGTACTTC; cdr3_aa: CASSDRLGQGYEQYF
d_call: .; clone_size: .; v_call: TRBV30; j_call: TRBJ1-6; cdr3_nt: TGTGCCTGGAGTGTGGGTGGCCTAAATTCACCCCTCCACTTT; cdr3_aa: CAWSVGGLNSPLHF
d_call: TRBD2; clone_size: .; v_call: TRBV5-4; j_call: TRBJ2-3; cdr3_nt: TGTGCCAGCAGCTCCGGACTAGCGGGGGGGCGGGGCACAGATACGCAGTATTTT; cdr3_aa: CASSSGLAGGRGTDTQYF
d_call: TRBD1; clone_size: .; v_call: TRBV9; j_call: TRBJ2-7; cdr3_nt: TGTGCCAGCAGCGCACGGTCGACAGGGCCGTCCTCCTACGAGCAGTACTTC; cdr3_aa: CASSARSTGPSSYEQYF
d_call: TRBD1; clone_size: .; v_call: TRBV29-1; j_call: TRBJ1-2; cdr3_nt: TGCAGCGCCCTCCCGGGGACAGCTAACTATGGCTACACCTTC; cdr3_aa: CSALPGTANYGYTF
d_call: TRBD2; clone_size: once; v_call: TRBV7-8; j_call: TRBJ2-7; cdr3_nt: TGTGCCAGCAGCCCGGGGACTAGCGGGGGATTTTCCGAGCAGTACTTC; cdr3_aa: CASSPGTSGGFSEQYF
d_call: TRBD1; clone_size: .; v_call: TRBV7-9; j_call: TRBJ1-5; cdr3_nt: TGTGCCAGCAGCTTCTGGGGACAGGGGAATCAGCCCCAGCATTTT; cdr3_aa: CASSFWGQGNQPQHF
d_call: .; clone_size: once; v_call: TRBV11-3; j_call: TRBJ2-7; cdr3_nt: TGTGCCAGCAGCCCCACAGGATTCTACGAGCAGTACTTC; cdr3_aa: CASSPTGFYEQYF
d_call: .; clone_size: .; v_call: TRBV13; j_call: TRBJ2-5; cdr3_nt: TGTGCCAGCAGCCCGAGGGGAGGTATGGAGACCCAGTACTTC; cdr3_aa: CASSPRGGMETQYF
d_call: TRBD1; clone_size: .; v_call: TRBV9; j_call: TRBJ2-5; cdr3_nt: TGTGCCAGCAGCGCGTCAACAGGGGCTGAAGAGACCCAGTACTTC; cdr3_aa: CASSASTGAEETQYF
d_call: .; clone_size: .; v_call: TRBV5-1; j_call: TRBJ2-6; cdr3_nt: TGCGCCAGCAGCTCCTCAAAAACCGGTATCTCTGGGGCCAACGTCCTGACTTTC; cdr3_aa: CASSSSKTGISGANVLTF
d_call: TRBD1; clone_size: few; v_call: TRBV4-2; j_call: TRBJ2-7; cdr3_nt: TGTGCCAGCAGCCCTTTGGGGGACAGCCTCTACGAGCAGTACTTC; cdr3_aa: CASSPLGDSLYEQYF
d_call: .; clone_size: .; v_call: TRBV7-9; j_call: TRBJ1-5; cdr3_nt: TGTGCCAGCAGTTCTACGGCATGGGGGAGCAATCAGCCCCAGCATTTT; cdr3_aa: CASSSTAWGSNQPQHF
d_call: TRBD2; clone_size: .; v_call: TRBV7-8; j_call: TRBJ2-7; cdr3_nt: TGTGCCAGCAGCTTGGTAGCGGGGTCGGGGGACTACGAGCAGTACTTC; cdr3_aa: CASSLVAGSGDYEQYF
d_call: TRBD1; clone_size: .; v_call: TRBV18; j_call: TRBJ2-2; cdr3_nt: TGTGCCAGCTCACGGACAGGGGGTGACACCGGGGAGCTGTTTTTT; cdr3_aa: CASSRTGGDTGELFF
d_call: .; clone_size: .; v_call: TRBV18; j_call: TRBJ2-2; cdr3_nt: TGTGCCAGCTCGCCTACTAGGAACACCGGGGAGCTGTTTTTT; cdr3_aa: CASSPTRNTGELFF
d_call: .; clone_size: .; v_call: TRBV5-1; j_call: TRBJ2-3; cdr3_nt: TGCGCCAGCAGCTTGGCGGCTAGTGGGTCAGATACGCAGTATTTT; cdr3_aa: CASSLAASGSDTQYF
d_call: .; clone_size: .; v_call: TRBV9; j_call: TRBJ1-1; cdr3_nt: TGTGCCAGCAGCGCCCGGCAGGGGATGGACACTGAAGCTTTCTTT; cdr3_aa: CASSARQGMDTEAFF
d_call: TRBD1; clone_size: .; v_call: TRBV5-1; j_call: TRBJ2-7; cdr3_nt: TGCGCCAGCAGCTCCGGGACAGGGGTCTCCTACGAGCAGTACTTC; cdr3_aa: CASSSGTGVSYEQYF
d_call: TRBD2; clone_size: once; v_call: TRBV9; j_call: TRBJ2-2; cdr3_nt: TGTGCCAGCAGCGTCCAAAGCGGGGGTCTGAACACCGGGGAGCTGTTTTTT; cdr3_aa: CASSVQSGGLNTGELFF
d_call: TRBD1; clone_size: .; v_call: TRBV6-1; j_call: TRBJ1-5; cdr3_nt: TGTGCCAGCAGTCGGGGACAGGGTAGCAATCAGCCCCAGCATTTT; cdr3_aa: CASSRGQGSNQPQHF
d_call: .; clone_size: .; v_call: TRBV28; j_call: TRBJ1-4; cdr3_nt: TGTGCCAGCACCGGATCCGGGGCCAACTATGCAACTAATGAAAAACTGTTTTTT; cdr3_aa: CASTGSGANYATNEKLFF
d_call: .; clone_size: .; v_call: TRBV11-3; j_call: TRBJ2-1; cdr3_nt: TGTGCCAGCCAAGCCTACAATGAGCAGTTCTTC; cdr3_aa: CASQAYNEQFF
d_call: .; clone_size: .; v_call: TRBV11-2; j_call: TRBJ2-7; cdr3_nt: TGTGCCAGCAGCTTTGTAACGGGGCTTTCCTACGAGCAGTACTTC; cdr3_aa: CASSFVTGLSYEQYF
d_call: .; clone_size: once; v_call: TRBV6-4; j_call: TRBJ2-3; cdr3_nt: TGTGCCAGCAGCTTTGACAGCACAGATACGCAGTATTTT; cdr3_aa: CASSFDSTDTQYF
d_call: TRBD1; clone_size: .; v_call: TRBV5-1; j_call: TRBJ2-1; cdr3_nt: TGCGCCAGCAGCTTGGAGGTCCCGGGACAGGTTCTAGGGTTCTTC; cdr3_aa: CASSLEVPGQVLGFF
d_call: .; clone_size: .; v_call: TRBV5-1; j_call: TRBJ1-3; cdr3_nt: TGCGCCAGCAGCTTGGCCGGGAATCCAGCCTCCACGTTTCGGGGCTCTGGAAACACCATATATTTT; cdr3_aa: CASSLAGNPASTFRGSGNTIYF
d_call: TRBD1; clone_size: .; v_call: TRBV28; j_call: TRBJ1-1; cdr3_nt: TGTGCCAGCAGGCTCCTCGGGACAGGGGGGCCCACAGCTTTCTTT; cdr3_aa: CASRLLGTGGPTAFF
d_call: .; clone_size: .; v_call: TRBV29-1; j_call: TRBJ1-4; cdr3_nt: TGCAGCGTTCCTCGTGGTGGGGAACTGTTTTTT; cdr3_aa: CSVPRGGELFF
d_call: .; clone_size: once; v_call: TRBV7-8; j_call: TRBJ1-5; cdr3_nt: TGTGCCAGCAGCTTGGGTCGTCAGCCCCAGCATTTT; cdr3_aa: CASSLGRQPQHF
d_call: .; clone_size: .; v_call: TRBV6-4; j_call: TRBJ2-7; cdr3_nt: TGTGCCAGCAGTGAGCAAATAGGATACGAGCAGTACTTC; cdr3_aa: CASSEQIGYEQYF
d_call: .; clone_size: .; v_call: TRBV28; j_call: TRBJ1-3; cdr3_nt: TGTGCCAGCAGTTCACCCTCAGGGTTAGTACGGTCTGGAAACACCATATATTTT; cdr3_aa: CASSSPSGLVRSGNTIYF
d_call: .; clone_size: .; v_call: TRBV5-6; j_call: TRBJ2-7; cdr3_nt: TGTGCCAGCAGCGACCATTCCTACGAGCAGTACTTC; cdr3_aa: CASSDHSYEQYF
d_call: .; clone_size: .; v_call: TRBV19; j_call: TRBJ2-1; cdr3_nt: TGTGCCAGTAGTAAATCGGGCCCCTCAAATGAGCAGTTCTTC; cdr3_aa: CASSKSGPSNEQFF
d_call: .; clone_size: .; v_call: TRBV6-5; j_call: TRBJ1-1; cdr3_nt: TGTGCCAGCAGTTACCGGGACTCCTACACTGAAGCTTTCTTT; cdr3_aa: CASSYRDSYTEAFF
d_call: TRBD2; clone_size: .; v_call: TRBV7-7; j_call: TRBJ2-5; cdr3_nt: TGTGCCAGCAGCTCTCAGCGGGGGGGCGAGGAGACCCAGTACTTC; cdr3_aa: CASSSQRGGEETQYF